The 3 T cell receptor beta chains reported below all come from one sample, sequenced in a study of beta chain features in type 1 diabetes. Findings of the study overall: There was a moderate but significant shortening of TCRB CDR3s in all four CD4+ subsets of Type 1 diabetes patients.

cDNA synthesis used the whole RNA isolate, giving expressed TCRB sequences. TCRdb's copy holds only in-frame clones and misses some; the assay was immunoSEQ multiplex PCR. The sample includes about 340,000 clones, roughly 13% seen only once; the top ten take nearly 0.015%. The antigens of these receptors remain unknown. Specimen: naive CD4+ T cells from blood. The source is a woman aged 18-29 years with type 1 diabetes.

This rearrangement joins TRBV7-9 to TRBJ2-7; weak D call: TRBD2 (5 bases). Germline assignment: CDR1 SEHNR and CDR2 FQNEAQ (reference sequence). The CDR3 spans 15 residues. Trimming shortened V by 0 bases and J by 5 bases, and 14 bases separated the two germline ends. The CDR3 DNA reads as TGTGCCAGCAGCTTAGCGGGAGCTGGTCGTAACGAGCAGTACTTC. This codes for CASSLAGAGRNEQYF.

The CDR3: CASSSAGTGFADTQYF. The CDR3 DNA sequence: TGTGCCAGCAGTAGCGCCGGGACAGGGTTTGCAGATACGCAGTATTTT. The chain employs TRBV27 and TRBJ2-3; the match to TRBD1 covers 9 bases. Losses at the gene ends were 5 bases for V and 4 bases for J; bases not matched to a gene: 10. In germline, CDR1 is MNHEY, CDR2 SMNVEV (reference sequence). The CDR3 runs 16 residues.

V is TRBV30 and J is TRBJ2-1; D possibly corresponds to TRBD2 (7 bases). CDR3 length: 13 amino acids. Germline assignment: CDR1 GTSNPN and CDR2 SVGIG (reference sequence). The CDR3 sequence is CAWEGGLDNEQFF. As DNA, the CDR3 is TGTGCTTGGGAGGGGGGGCTGGACAATGAGCAGTTCTTC.